This T cell receptor (beta chain) came from a study of OX40 agonist ivuxolimab in advanced cancers. TCRdb's copy holds only in-frame clones and misses some; the assay was immunoSEQ multiplex PCR. The table lists roughly 60,000 clones, 84% of them singletons, with around 27% in the top ten. The TCR sequence derives from an adult with an advanced solid tumor such as melanoma, head and neck, liver or kidney cancer. This specimen was CD4+ or CD8+ T cells sorted from blood, taken in a trial of the OX40 agonist ivuxolimab.

The CDR3 region is CASSLYLSGRAEEQYF. The CDR3 DNA is TGTGCCAGCAGTTTATATTTGAGCGGGAGGGCCGAGGAGCAGTACTTC. The V gene is TRBV28, the J gene TRBJ2-7, with 10 bases lining up with TRBD2. With 1 base clipped from V and 7 bases from J, the junction kept 10 bases outside the gene matches. Germline CDR1 MDHEN, CDR2 SYDVKM. This CDR3 is 16 amino acids long.